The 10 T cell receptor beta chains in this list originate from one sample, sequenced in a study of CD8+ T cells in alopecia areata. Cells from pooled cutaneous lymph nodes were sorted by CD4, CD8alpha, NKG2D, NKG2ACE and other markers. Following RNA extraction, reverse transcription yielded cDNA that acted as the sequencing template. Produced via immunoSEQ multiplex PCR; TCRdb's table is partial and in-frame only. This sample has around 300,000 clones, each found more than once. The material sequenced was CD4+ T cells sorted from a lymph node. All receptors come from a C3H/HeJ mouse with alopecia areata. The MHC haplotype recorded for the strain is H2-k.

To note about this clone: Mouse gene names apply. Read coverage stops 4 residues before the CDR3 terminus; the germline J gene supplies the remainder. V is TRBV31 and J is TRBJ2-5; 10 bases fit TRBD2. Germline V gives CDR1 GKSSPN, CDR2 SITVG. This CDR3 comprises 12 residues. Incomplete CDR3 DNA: TGTGCCTGGAAACTGGGGGGGGAC. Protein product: CAWKLGGD. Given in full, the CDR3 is CAWKLGGDTQYF. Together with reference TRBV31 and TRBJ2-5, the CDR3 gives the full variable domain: AQTIHQWPVAEIKAVGSPLSLGCTIKGKSSPNLYWYWQATGGTLQQLFYSITVGQVESVVQLNLSASRPKDDQFILSTEKLLLSHSGFYLCAWKLGGDTQYFGPGTRLLVL.

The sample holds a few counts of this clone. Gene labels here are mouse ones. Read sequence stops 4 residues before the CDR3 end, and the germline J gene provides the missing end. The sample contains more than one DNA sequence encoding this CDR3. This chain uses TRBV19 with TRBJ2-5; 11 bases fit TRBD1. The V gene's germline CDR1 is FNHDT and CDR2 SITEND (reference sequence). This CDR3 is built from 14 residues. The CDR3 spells CASSWTGGRDTQYF. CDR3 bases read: TGTGCCAGCAGCTGGACAGGGGGCAGGGAC.

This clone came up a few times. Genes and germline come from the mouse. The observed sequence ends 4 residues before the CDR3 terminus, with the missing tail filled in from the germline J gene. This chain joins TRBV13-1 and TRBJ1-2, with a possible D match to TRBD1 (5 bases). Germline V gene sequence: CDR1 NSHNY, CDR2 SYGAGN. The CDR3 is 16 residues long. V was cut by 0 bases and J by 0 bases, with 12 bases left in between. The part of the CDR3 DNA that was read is TGTGCCAGCAGTGATGATAGTAGGGGAGCAAACTCC. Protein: CASSDDSRGANS. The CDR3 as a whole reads CASSDDSRGANSDYTF.

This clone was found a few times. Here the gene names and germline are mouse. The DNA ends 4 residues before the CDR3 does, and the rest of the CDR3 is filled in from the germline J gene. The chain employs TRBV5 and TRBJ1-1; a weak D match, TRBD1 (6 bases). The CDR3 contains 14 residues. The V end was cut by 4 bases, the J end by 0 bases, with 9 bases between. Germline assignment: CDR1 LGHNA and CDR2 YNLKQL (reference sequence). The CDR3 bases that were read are TGTGCCAGCAGCCGGGGACAAACAAACACA. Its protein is CASSRGQTNT. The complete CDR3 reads CASSRGQTNTEVFF.

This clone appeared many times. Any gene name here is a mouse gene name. The CDR3 reads CASSSWGTNTGQLYF. The sequenced CDR3 bases are TGTGCTAGCAGTAGCTGGGGGACAAACACCGGG. The gene calls are TRBV17 and TRBJ2-2; 7 positions match TRBD2. The read is 4 residues too short to cover the CDR3 end, so that end is filled in from the germline J gene. V shed 3 bases and J 0 bases; nucleotides not matched to a gene: 1. The CDR3 runs 15 residues. Germline-derived CDR1 and CDR2 are MNHDT and YYDKIL.

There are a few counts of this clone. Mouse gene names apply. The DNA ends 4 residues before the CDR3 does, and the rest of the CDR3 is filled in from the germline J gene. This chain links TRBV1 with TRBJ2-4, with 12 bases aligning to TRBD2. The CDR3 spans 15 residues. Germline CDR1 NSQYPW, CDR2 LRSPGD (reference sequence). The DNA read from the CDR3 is TGCACCTGCAGTGCCGACTGGGGGGGCGGGAAC. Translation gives CTCSADWGGGN. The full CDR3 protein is CTCSADWGGGNTLYF.

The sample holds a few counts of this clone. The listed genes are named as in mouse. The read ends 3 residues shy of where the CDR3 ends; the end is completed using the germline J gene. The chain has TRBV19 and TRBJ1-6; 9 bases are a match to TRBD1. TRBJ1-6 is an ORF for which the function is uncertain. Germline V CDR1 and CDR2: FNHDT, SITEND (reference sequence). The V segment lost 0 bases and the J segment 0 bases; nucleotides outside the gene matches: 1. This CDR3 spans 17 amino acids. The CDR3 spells CASSIVGQGSYNSPLYF. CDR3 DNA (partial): TGTGCCAGCAGTATAGTGGGACAGGGTTCCTATAATTCGCCC.

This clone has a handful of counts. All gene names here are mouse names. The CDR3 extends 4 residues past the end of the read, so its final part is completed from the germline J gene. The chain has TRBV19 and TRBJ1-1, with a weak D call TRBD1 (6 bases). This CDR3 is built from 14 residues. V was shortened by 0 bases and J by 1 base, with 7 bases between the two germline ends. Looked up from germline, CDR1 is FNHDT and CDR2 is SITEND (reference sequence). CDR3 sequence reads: CASSIAGQNTEVFF. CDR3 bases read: TGTGCCAGCAGTATAGCGGGACAAAACACA.

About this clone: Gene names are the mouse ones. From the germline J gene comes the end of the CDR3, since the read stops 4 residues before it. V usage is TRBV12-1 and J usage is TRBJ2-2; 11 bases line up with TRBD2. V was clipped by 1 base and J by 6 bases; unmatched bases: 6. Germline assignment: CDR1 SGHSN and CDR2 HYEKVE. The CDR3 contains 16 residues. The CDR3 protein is CASSLPGLGDPGQLYF. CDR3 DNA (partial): TGTGCCAGCTCTCTGCCGGGACTGGGGGACCCCGGG.

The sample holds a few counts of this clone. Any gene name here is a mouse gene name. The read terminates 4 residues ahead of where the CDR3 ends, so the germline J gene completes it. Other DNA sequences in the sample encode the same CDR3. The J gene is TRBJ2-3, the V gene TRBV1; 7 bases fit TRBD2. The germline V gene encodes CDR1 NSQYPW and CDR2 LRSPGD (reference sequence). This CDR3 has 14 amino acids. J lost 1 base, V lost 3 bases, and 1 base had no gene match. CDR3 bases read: TGCACCTGCAGTGCCCTGGGGGGTGCAGAA. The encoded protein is CTCSALGGAE. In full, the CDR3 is CTCSALGGAETLYF.